The next 25 T cell receptor beta chains were all read from a single sample in a study of CD8 T cells in Susac syndrome. The authors reverse transcribed about 0.5 to 1 ug RNA with random hexamers. TCRdb itself ran the immunoSEQ multiplex PCR reads through MiXCR, one entry per CDR3 protein. The top ten clones hold 0.1% to 0.12% of a sample with roughly 200,000 distinct CDR3 sequences, roughly 94% of them seen once. The source material was CD4+ T cells from PBMCs. These receptors were taken from a human donor with Susac syndrome.

The chain recombines TRBV5-6 with TRBJ1-2; D is perhaps TRBD1 (6 bases). Trimming removed 2 bases at V and 1 base at J, with 9 bases between. Germline lookup yields CDR1 SGHDT and CDR2 YYEEEE. The CDR3 covers 14 residues. The CDR3: CASSFGGRNYGYTF. DNA of the CDR3: TGTGCCAGCAGCTTCGGGGGCCGTAACTATGGCTACACCTTC.

The rearrangement uses TRBV11-1 and TRBJ2-2; TRBD1 matches at 8 bases. The CDR3 is made up of 15 amino acids. Germline lookup yields CDR1 SGHAT and CDR2 FQDESV (reference sequence). The ends lost 3 bases at V and 3 bases at J; junction bases unmatched: 3. The CDR3 spells CASSLDRVDTGELFF. CDR3 nucleotides: TGTGCCAGCAGCTTGGACAGGGTGGACACCGGGGAGCTGTTTTTT.

The chain couples TRBV27 to TRBJ1-5; TRBD1 agrees at 8 bases. This CDR3 comprises 15 residues. Germline CDR1 is MNHEY and CDR2 is SMNVEV (reference sequence). The junction had 3 bases not matched to a gene; V was cut back by 2 bases and J by 3 bases. This chain's CDR3 is CASSLRGQVNQPQHF. The CDR3 nucleotides read TGTGCCAGCAGTTTACGGGGACAGGTCAATCAGCCCCAGCATTTT.

This sequence joins TRBV7-9 and TRBJ1-2; 7 bases map to TRBD1. V shed 5 bases and J 7 bases; nucleotides not matched to a gene: 7. The CDR3 covers 13 residues. CDR1 is SEHNR, CDR2 FQNEAQ, per germline (reference sequence). The CDR3 coding sequence is TGTGCCAGCAGCCCTGACAGGGCCGTTGGCTACACCTTC. This sequence encodes CASSPDRAVGYTF.

This clonotype was observed once. The chain employs TRBV20-1 and TRBJ2-7, with D possibly matching TRBD1 (5 bases). The CDR3 covers 14 residues. Trimming removed 3 bases from V and 4 bases from J, with 16 bases in between. CDR1 DFQATT and CDR2 SNEGSKA come from the germline V gene (reference sequence). The CDR3 sequence: CSARQGFDSYEQYF. The CDR3 region has the DNA TGCAGTGCTAGGCAGGGTTTCGATAGTTACGAGCAGTACTTC.

This rearrangement joins TRBV6-2 or TRBV6-3 to TRBJ1-6; D is uncertain. From germline, CDR1 is MNHEY and CDR2 SVGEGT. Trimming took 0 bases from V and 10 from J, leaving 7 bases between them. The CDR3 sequence is 13 residues long. CDR3 residues: CASSYSVRSPLHF. The CDR3 DNA reads TGTGCCAGCAGTTACTCGGTCCGGTCACCCCTCCACTTT.

This CDR3 is CASSLSTGEGYYGYTF. CDR3 nucleotides: TGCGCCAGCAGCTTGTCGACAGGGGAGGGGTACTATGGCTACACCTTC. The genes are TRBV5-1 and TRBJ1-2, with 8 bases fitting TRBD1. The germline CDR1 and CDR2 sequences are SGHRS and YFSETQ. The trim removed 1 base at V and 3 bases at J, leaving 8 bases unmatched. The CDR3 extends over 16 amino acids. The full variable domain, its missing parts supplied by reference TRBV5-1 and TRBJ1-2, is KAGVTQTPRYLIKTRGQQVTLSCSPISGHRSVSWYQQTPGQGLQFLFEYFSETQRNKGNFPGRFSGRQFSNSRSEMNVSTLELGDSALYLCASSLSTGEGYYGYTFGSGTRLTVV.

The V and J genes are TRBV20-1 and TRBJ2-7; 11 nucleotides match TRBD1. The CDR3 totals 13 residues. The germline gives CDR1 DFQATT, CDR2 SNEGSKA (reference sequence). V shed 6 bases and J 6 bases; nucleotides not matched to a gene: 7. CDR3 loop: CSAQGTGGREQYF. The CDR3, as DNA: TGCAGTGCGCAAGGGACAGGGGGTCGCGAGCAGTACTTC.

The V call is TRBV7-2, the J call TRBJ1-5; 7 bases fit TRBD1. CDR1 is SGHTA and CDR2 is FQGNSA in the germline V gene. There are 15 residues in the CDR3. V dropped 5 bases and J dropped 2; count of bases not matched to a gene: 6. CDR3 nucleotide sequence: TGTGCCAGCAGCCTGGACAGGATGGGCAATCAGCCCCAGCATTTT. Translating it yields CASSLDRMGNQPQHF.

The V call is TRBV7-2, the J call TRBJ2-1; maybe TRBD1 (5 bases). Germline V gives CDR1 SGHTA, CDR2 FQGNSA. The CDR3 sequence is 14 residues long. With 1 base removed from V and 9 bases from J, the gap between germline ends came to 13 bases. The CDR3 loop is CASSLVLGLGEQFF. DNA of the CDR3: TGTGCCAGCAGCTTAGTTTTGGGGCTCGGTGAGCAGTTCTTC.

The rearrangement uses TRBV12-3 or TRBV12-4 and TRBJ1-3, with 8 bases matching TRBD1. V lost 6 bases and J lost 0; bases outside the gene matches: 4. The CDR3 is 15 amino acids. CDR3 sequence (DNA): TGTGCCAGCAGATCAACAGGGGGCTCTGGAAACACCATATATTTT. Amino acid sequence: CASRSTGGSGNTIYF.

This chain connects TRBV7-6 to TRBJ2-5, with D perhaps TRBD1 or TRBD2 (5 bases each). Looked up from germline, CDR1 is SGHVS and CDR2 is FNYEAQ. The CDR3 has 12 amino acids. Trimming cost V 3 bases and J 5 bases, with 7 bases left between them. CDR3 amino acids: CASSLGTETQYF. CDR3 coding DNA: TGTGCCAGCAGCTTGGGGACGGAGACCCAGTACTTC.

This clonotype was detected once. The rearrangement links TRBV12-3 or TRBV12-4 to TRBJ1-4, with 8 nucleotides matching TRBD1. This CDR3 contains 15 residues. V lost 5 bases to trimming and J lost 7 bases; unmatched junction nucleotides: 9. The CDR3 DNA is TGTGCCAGCAGTAGGCAGACAGGGGATGGTGAAAAACTGTTTTTT. It is translated as CASSRQTGDGEKLFF.

This chain uses TRBV30 with TRBJ2-3, with TRBD1 matching over 9 bases. Trimming at V came to 7 bases and at J to 6 bases, leaving 11 bases not matched to a gene. The germline gives CDR1 GTSNPN, CDR2 SVGIG (reference sequence). CDR3 size: 14 residues. This chain's CDR3 is CASPDDRGGDTQYF. CDR3 DNA sequence: TGTGCCTCCCCGGACGACAGGGGGGGCGATACGCAGTATTTT.

The chain has TRBV25-1 and TRBJ2-5; D is ambiguous. The CDR3 has 14 amino acids. The germline gives CDR1 MGHDK, CDR2 SYGVNS. The V and J ends lost 2 bases and 0 bases respectively, with 7 bases between them. The CDR3 loop reads CASSEIRDQETQYF. As DNA, the CDR3 is TGTGCCAGCAGTGAAATTAGGGACCAAGAGACCCAGTACTTC.

CDR3 sequence reads: CASAPRTGVEQYF. In DNA, the CDR3 is TGTGCCAGCGCCCCCCGTACAGGGGTCGAGCAGTACTTC. The chain uses TRBV12-3 or TRBV12-4 and TRBJ2-7, with 7 bases that match TRBD1. J gave up 6 bases and V 8 bases, and 10 bases lay outside the gene matches. There are 13 residues in the CDR3.

This CDR3 reads CASSQNTDTQYF. As DNA, the CDR3 is TGTGCCAGCAGCCAAAACACAGATACGCAGTATTTT. The chain recombines TRBV7-8 with TRBJ2-3, with D unresolved. The CDR3 runs 12 residues. The germline V and J ends were trimmed by 5 bases and 2 bases, with 5 bases remaining between them. Germline-derived CDR1 and CDR2 are SGHVS and FQNEAQ.

This rearrangement joins TRBV6-2 or TRBV6-3 to TRBJ2-5; the D is unclear. The CDR3 totals 17 residues. Germline CDR1 MNHEY, CDR2 SVGEGT. The ends were cut back, 4 bases at V and 2 bases at J, with 20 bases in the middle. Here the CDR3 DNA reads TGTGCCAGCAGTTCCCCCACCTCATATGGCTTTCAAGAGACCCAGTACTTC. Translating it yields CASSSPTSYGFQETQYF.

V and J are TRBV5-4 and TRBJ2-3, with unresolved D. The germline V gene has CDR1 SGHNT and CDR2 YYREEE (reference sequence). The length of the CDR3 is 12 residues. V was pared by 0 bases and J by 6 bases, with 5 bases between. As DNA, the CDR3 is TGTGCCAGCAGCTTGGAGTTGGATACGCAGTATTTT. It encodes CASSLELDTQYF.

The rearrangement links TRBV15 to TRBJ1-1; the D gene is possibly TRBD1 (5 bases). The CDR3 runs 13 residues. In germline, CDR1 is LNHNV, CDR2 YYDKDF (reference sequence). With 3 bases removed from V and 1 base from J, the gap between germline ends came to 6 bases. The CDR3 loop is CATSSRENTEAFF. The CDR3 DNA is TGTGCCACCAGCAGCAGGGAGAACACTGAAGCTTTCTTT.

This clonotype was observed a single time. This chain links TRBV14 with TRBJ1-1; no definite D call. CDR1 SGHDN and CDR2 FVKESK come from the germline V gene. This CDR3 is built from 13 residues. V was trimmed by 0 bases and J by 8 bases, leaving 10 bases between them. CDR3 in DNA: TGTGCCAGCAGCCAAGATCTCGAGACAGAAGCTTTCTTT. Its translation is CASSQDLETEAFF.

The rearrangement uses TRBV10-3 and TRBJ2-7, with D perhaps TRBD1 or TRBD2 (5 bases each). The V gene lost 3 bases and the J gene lost 7 bases, with 7 bases spanning the gap. Germline lookup yields CDR1 ENHRY and CDR2 SYGVKD. This CDR3 is 11 amino acids long. Here the CDR3 reads CAISEEGEQYF. CDR3 in DNA: TGTGCCATCAGTGAAGAGGGGGAGCAGTACTTC.

This clonotype appeared a single time. V usage is TRBV4-1 and J usage is TRBJ2-2; TRBD1 matches at 7 bases. The CDR3 contains 14 residues. With 1 base clipped from V and 7 bases from J, the junction kept 3 bases outside the gene matches. Germline loops: CDR1 MGHRA, CDR2 YSYEKL. The CDR3: CASSQAQGFGELFF. In nucleotides, the CDR3 is TGCGCCAGCAGCCAAGCACAGGGGTTCGGGGAGCTGTTTTTT.

The chain couples TRBV20-1 to TRBJ1-1; D remains unclear. Germline-derived CDR1 and CDR2 are DFQATT and SNEGSKA (reference sequence). The CDR3 length is 13 residues. V was trimmed by 4 bases and J by 0 bases, leaving 9 bases between them. The CDR3 DNA reads as TGCAGTGCTACCCCGTACGTGAACACTGAAGCTTTCTTT. The encoded protein is CSATPYVNTEAFF.

This chain uses TRBV5-6 with TRBJ2-1, with D perhaps matching TRBD1 or TRBD2 (6 bases each). V lost 3 bases and J 7 bases, leaving 14 bases between the germline ends. Germline V CDR1 and CDR2: SGHDT, YYEEEE. CDR3 length: 14 residues. This CDR3 reads CASSWGAGGNEQFF. The CDR3 DNA follows: TGTGCCAGCAGCTGGGGGGCCGGGGGAAATGAGCAGTTCTTC.